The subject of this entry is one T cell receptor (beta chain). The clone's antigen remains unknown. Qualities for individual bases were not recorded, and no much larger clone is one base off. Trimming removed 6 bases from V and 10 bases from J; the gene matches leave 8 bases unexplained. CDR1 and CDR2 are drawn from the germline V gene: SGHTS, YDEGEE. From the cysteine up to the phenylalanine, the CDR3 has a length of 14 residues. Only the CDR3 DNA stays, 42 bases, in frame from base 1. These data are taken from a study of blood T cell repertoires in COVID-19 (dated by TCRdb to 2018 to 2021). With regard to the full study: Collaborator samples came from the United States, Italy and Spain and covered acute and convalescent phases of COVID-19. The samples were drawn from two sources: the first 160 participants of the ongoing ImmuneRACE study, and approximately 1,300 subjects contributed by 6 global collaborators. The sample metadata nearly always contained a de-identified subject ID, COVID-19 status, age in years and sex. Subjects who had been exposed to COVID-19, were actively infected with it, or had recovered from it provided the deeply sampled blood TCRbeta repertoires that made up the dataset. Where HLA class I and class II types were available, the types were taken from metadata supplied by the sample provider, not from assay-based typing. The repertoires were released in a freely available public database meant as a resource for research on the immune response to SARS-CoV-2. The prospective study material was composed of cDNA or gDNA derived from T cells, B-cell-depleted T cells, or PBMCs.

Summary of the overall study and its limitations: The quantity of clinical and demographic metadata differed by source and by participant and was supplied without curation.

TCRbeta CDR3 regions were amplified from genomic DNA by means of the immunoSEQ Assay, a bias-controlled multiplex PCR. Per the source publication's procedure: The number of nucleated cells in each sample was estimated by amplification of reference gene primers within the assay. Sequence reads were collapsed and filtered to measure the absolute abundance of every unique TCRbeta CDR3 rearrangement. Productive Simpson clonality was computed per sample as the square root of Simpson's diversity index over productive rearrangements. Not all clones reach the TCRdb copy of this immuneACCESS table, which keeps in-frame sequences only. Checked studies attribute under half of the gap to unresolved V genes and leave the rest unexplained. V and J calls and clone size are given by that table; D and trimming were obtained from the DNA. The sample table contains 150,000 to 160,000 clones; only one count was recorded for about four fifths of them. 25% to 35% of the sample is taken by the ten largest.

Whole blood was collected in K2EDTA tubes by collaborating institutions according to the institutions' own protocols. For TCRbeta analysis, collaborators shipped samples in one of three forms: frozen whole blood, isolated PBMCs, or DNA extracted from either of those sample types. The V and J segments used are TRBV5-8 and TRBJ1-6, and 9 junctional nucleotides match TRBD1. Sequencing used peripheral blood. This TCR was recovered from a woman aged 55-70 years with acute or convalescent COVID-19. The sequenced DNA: TGTGCCAGCACCCTCCGGGACAGGGACTCACCCCTCCACTTT. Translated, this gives CASTLRDRDSPLHF.